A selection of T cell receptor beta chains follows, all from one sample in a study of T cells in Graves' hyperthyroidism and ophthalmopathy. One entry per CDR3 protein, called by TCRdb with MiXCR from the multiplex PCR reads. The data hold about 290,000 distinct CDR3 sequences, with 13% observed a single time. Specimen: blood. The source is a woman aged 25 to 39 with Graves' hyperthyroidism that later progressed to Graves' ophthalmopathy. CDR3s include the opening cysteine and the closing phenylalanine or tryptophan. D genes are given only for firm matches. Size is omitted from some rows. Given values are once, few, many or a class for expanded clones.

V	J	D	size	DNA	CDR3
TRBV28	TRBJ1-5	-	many	TGTGCCAGCAGTCCTTTCAGGGGCGATGGCAATCAGCCCCAGCATTTT	CASSPFRGDGNQPQHF
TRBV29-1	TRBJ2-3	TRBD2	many	TGCAGCGTTGAATTGGTAGCGGGCAGACCCCCAGATACGCAGTATTTT	CSVELVAGRPPDTQYF
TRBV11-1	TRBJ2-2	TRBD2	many	TGTGCCAGCAGCTTCCTAGCGGGAGGGACCGGGGAGCTGTTTTTT	CASSFLAGGTGELFF
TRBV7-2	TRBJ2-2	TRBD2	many	TGTGCGGTTCCGACTAGCGGAGCCGCGAACACCGGGGAGCTGTTTTTT	CAVPTSGAANTGELFF
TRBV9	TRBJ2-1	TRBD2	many	TGTGCCAGCAGCGTCCTAGCGGGAGGGGGCGATGAGCAGTTCTTC	CASSVLAGGGDEQFF
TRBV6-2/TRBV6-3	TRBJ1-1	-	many	TGTGCCAGCAGTTACTCGAGCCGGACAGAAGCTTTCTTT	CASSYSSRTEAFF
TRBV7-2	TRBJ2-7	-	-	TGTGCCAGCAGCTTACAGGGGGGCTCCTACGAGCAGTACTTC	CASSLQGGSYEQYF
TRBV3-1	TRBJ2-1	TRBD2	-	TGTGCCAGCAGCCTAAGTGGCGGGGGGGCCTCGAATGAGCAGTTCTTC	CASSLSGGGASNEQFF
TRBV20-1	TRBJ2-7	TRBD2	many	TGCAGTGCCACCCCTAGCGGATCTCCCTACGAGCAGTACTTC	CSATPSGSPYEQYF
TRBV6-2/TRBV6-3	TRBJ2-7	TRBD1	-	TGTGCCAGCAGAGAGGGGACAGGGATCTACGAGCAGTACTTC	CASREGTGIYEQYF